This entry features one T cell receptor beta chain sequence. This clone has a single count. The antigen this receptor binds is unknown. No base quality values were provided; no much bigger clone lies one nucleotide off. This record belongs to a study of blood T cell repertoires in COVID-19 (dated by TCRdb to about 2020). Some background on the complete study: Samples from collaborators originated in the United States, Italy and Spain and spanned both the acute and convalescent phases of COVID-19. The prospective study material was composed of cDNA or gDNA derived from T cells, B-cell-depleted T cells, or PBMCs. Samples were obtained from the ongoing ImmuneRACE study (first 160 participants) and from over 1,000 subjects provided by 6 global collaborators. The repertoires were released in a freely available public database intended as a resource for research on the immune response to SARS-CoV-2. HLA class I and class II types, where available, came from metadata supplied by the sample provider rather than from assay-based typing. Sample metadata almost always included a de-identified subject ID, COVID-19 status, age in years and sex. Subjects who had been exposed to COVID-19, were actively infected with it, or had recovered from it provided the deeply sampled blood TCRbeta repertoires that made up the dataset.

The paper as a whole reports these results and caveats: How much clinical and demographic metadata was included differed by source and by participant, and the metadata was provided uncurated.

TCRbeta CDR3 regions were amplified from genomic DNA by means of the immunoSEQ Assay, a bias-controlled multiplex PCR. The authors processed their data as follows. The number of nucleated cells in each sample was estimated from the amplification of reference gene primers within the assay. To quantify the absolute abundance of each unique TCRbeta CDR3 rearrangement, sequence reads were collapsed and filtered. For each sample, productive Simpson clonality was calculated by taking the square root of Simpson's diversity index across productive rearrangements. In its TCRdb copy, this immuneACCESS table keeps in-frame sequences only and misses some clones. Where compared with another copy, unresolved V genes explain less than half of these, and the others have no known cause. The V and J calls and clone size come from that table; D and trimming were worked out from the DNA. Across this sample there are hundreds of thousands of clones, with around 83% seen only once. Together, the top ten hold 5% to 6% of the sample.

Whole blood was collected in K2EDTA tubes by collaborating institutions according to the institutions' own protocols. For TCRbeta analysis, collaborators shipped samples in one of three forms: frozen whole blood, isolated PBMCs, or DNA extracted from either of those sample types. Trimming costs V 8 bases and J 1 base, and their ends lie 12 bases apart. Reading the germline V gene (reference sequence) gives CDR1 MNHEY and CDR2 SMNVEV. The CDR3 has 14 amino acids, counting the end cysteine and phenylalanine. Only CDR3 DNA is held: 42 bases, read in frame from base 1. Sequenced material: peripheral blood. This TCR derives from an older man with acute or convalescent COVID-19. In this chain, TRBV27 is recombined with TRBJ1-5; the D gene is perhaps TRBD1, from 6 matching bases. The nucleotide sequence is TGTGCCAGCTCAAGGGGGGGGAGCAATCAGCCCCAGCATTTT. Translated, it gives CASSRGGSNQPQHF.